The clone carrying this T cell receptor beta chain came up a few times. Trimming pared 1 base from V and 1 base from J, leaving 3 bases between. Per the germline V gene, CDR1 is SNHLY and CDR2 is FYNNEI. The CDR3 sequence is 13 residues long. PCR primers comprised 60 Vbeta and 13 Jbeta primers. Only in-frame clones appear in the TCRdb table, and some are missing; sequencing was by immunoSEQ multiplex PCR. The table records approximately 120,000 clones, roughly 73% of them present only once. This sample is drawn from a study of cytomegalovirus exposure and HLA in healthy donors. The genes are TRBV2 and TRBJ2-3; D gene ambiguous. The sample was PBMCs. The sequence derives from a man in his 60s in good health and CMV-seropositive. CDR3: CASSEGGTDTQYF. In DNA form, the CDR3 reads TGTGCCAGCAGTGAAGGAGGCACAGATACGCAGTATTTT.